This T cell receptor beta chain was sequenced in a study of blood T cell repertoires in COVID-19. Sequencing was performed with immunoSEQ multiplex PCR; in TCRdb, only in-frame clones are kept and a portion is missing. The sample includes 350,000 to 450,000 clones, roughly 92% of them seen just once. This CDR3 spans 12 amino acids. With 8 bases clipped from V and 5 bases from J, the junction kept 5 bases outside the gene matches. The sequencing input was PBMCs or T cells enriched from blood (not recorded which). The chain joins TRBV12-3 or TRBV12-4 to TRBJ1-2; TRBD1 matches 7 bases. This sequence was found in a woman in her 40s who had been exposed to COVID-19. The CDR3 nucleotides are TGTGCCAGCCGGGACAGACATTATGGCTACACCTTC. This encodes CASRDRHYGYTF.